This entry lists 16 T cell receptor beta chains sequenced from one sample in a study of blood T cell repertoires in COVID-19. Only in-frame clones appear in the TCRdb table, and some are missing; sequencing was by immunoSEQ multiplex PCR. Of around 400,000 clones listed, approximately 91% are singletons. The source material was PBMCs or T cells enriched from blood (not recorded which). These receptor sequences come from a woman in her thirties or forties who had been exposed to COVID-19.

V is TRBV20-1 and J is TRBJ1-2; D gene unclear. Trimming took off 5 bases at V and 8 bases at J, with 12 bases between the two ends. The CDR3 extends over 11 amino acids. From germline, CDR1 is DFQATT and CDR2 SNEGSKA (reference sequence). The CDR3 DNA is TGCAGTGCTGGTAGAGTGGAGGGCTACACCTTC. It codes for CSAGRVEGYTF.

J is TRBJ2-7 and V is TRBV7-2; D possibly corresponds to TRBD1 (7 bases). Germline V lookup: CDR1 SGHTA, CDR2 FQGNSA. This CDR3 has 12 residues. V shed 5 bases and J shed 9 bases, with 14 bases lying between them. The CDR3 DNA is TGTGCCAGCAGCGCCCGACAGGGAGGGCAGTACTTC. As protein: CASSARQGGQYF.

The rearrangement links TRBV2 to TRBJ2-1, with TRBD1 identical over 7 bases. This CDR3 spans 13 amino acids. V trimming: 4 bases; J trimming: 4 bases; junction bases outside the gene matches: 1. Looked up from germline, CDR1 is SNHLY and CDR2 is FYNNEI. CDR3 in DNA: TGTGCCAGCAGTGCACAGGGGTACAATGAGCAGTTCTTC. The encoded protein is CASSAQGYNEQFF.

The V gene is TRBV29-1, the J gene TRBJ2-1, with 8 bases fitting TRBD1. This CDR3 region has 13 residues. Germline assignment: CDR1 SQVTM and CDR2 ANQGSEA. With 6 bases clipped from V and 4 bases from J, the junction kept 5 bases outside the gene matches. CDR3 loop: CSVPRTGYNEQFF. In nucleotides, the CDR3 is TGCAGCGTCCCTAGGACAGGGTACAATGAGCAGTTCTTC.

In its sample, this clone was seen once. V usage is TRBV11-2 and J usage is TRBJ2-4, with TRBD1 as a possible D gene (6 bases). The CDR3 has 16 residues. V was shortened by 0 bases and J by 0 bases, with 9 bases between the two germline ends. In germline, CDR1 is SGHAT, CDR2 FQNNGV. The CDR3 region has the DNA TGTGCCAGCAGCTTAGACGACAGGCTAGCCAAAAACATTCAGTACTTC. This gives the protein CASSLDDRLAKNIQYF.

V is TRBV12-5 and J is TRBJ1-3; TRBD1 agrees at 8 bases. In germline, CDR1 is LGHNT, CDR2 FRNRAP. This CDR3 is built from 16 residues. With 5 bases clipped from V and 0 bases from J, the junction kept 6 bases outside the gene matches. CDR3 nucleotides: TGTGCTAGTGGTCCTACAGGGGGAAACTCTGGAAACACCATATATTTT. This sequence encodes CASGPTGGNSGNTIYF.

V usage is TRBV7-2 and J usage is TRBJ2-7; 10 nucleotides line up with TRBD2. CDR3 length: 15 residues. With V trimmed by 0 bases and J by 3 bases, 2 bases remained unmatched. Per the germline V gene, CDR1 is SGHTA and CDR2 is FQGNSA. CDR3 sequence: CASSLAPSGGYEQYF. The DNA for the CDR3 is TGTGCCAGCAGCTTAGCCCCTAGCGGGGGCTACGAGCAGTACTTC.

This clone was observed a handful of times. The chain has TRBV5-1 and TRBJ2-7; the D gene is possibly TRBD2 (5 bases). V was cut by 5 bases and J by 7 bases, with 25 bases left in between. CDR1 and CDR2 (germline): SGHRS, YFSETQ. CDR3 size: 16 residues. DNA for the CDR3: TGCGCCAGCAGATTGTCCGCCGGGATAGCGTCCCGGGAGCAGTACTTC. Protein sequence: CASRLSAGIASREQYF.

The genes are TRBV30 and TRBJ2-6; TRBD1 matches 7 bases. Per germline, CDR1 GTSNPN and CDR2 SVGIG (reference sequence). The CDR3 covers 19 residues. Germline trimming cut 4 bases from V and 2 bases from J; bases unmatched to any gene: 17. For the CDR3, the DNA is TGTGCCTGGACTCGACCTCCCGCCAGGGGGTATACTGGGGCCAACGTCCTGACTTTC. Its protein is CAWTRPPARGYTGANVLTF.

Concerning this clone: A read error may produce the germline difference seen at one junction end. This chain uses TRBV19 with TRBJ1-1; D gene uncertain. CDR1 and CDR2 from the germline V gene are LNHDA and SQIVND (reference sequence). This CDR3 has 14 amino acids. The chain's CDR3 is CASSGSFGDTEAFF. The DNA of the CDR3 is TGTGCCAGTAGTGGATCCTTTGGTGACACCGAAGCTTTCTTT.

This CDR3 reads CASSWGGPNEQFF. The CDR3 region has the DNA TGTGCCAGCAGCTGGGGGGGCCCCAATGAGCAGTTCTTC. This chain uses TRBV7-3 with TRBJ2-1; weak D call: TRBD2 (7 bases). This CDR3 contains 13 residues. The V end lost 4 bases, the J end lost 6 bases, and 10 bases lay between the germline ends. Germline loops: CDR1 SGHTA, CDR2 FQGTGA.

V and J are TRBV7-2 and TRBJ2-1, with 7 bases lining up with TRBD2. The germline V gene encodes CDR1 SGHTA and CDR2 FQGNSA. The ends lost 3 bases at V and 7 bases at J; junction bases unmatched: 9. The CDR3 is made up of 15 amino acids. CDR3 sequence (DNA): TGTGCCAGCAGCTTGCGTGGGGGGGATGGTAATGAGCAGTTCTTC. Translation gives CASSLRGGDGNEQFF.

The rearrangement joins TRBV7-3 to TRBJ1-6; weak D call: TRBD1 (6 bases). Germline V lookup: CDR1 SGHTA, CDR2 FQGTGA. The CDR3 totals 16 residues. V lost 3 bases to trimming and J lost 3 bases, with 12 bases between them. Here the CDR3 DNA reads TGTGCCAGCAGCTTGACAGGTGATATCTATAATTCACCCCTCCACTTT. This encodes CASSLTGDIYNSPLHF.

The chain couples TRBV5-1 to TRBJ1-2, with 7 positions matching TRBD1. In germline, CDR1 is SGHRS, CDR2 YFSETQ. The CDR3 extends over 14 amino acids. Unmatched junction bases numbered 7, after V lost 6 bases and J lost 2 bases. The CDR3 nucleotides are TGCGCCAGCACTCGACAGGGTCAAAACTATGGCTACACCTTC. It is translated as CASTRQGQNYGYTF.

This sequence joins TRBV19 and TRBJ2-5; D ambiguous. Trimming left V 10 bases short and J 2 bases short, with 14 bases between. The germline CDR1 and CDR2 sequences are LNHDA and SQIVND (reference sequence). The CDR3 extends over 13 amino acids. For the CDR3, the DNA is TGTGCCACCCAAAGAGGCATACAAGAGACCCAGTACTTC. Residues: CATQRGIQETQYF.

CDR3 sequence (DNA): TGCAGTGCTAGTGAATCCGGGACAGGGGTGTTCAATGAGCAGTTCTTC. It specifies CSASESGTGVFNEQFF. The chain couples TRBV20-1 to TRBJ2-1, with TRBD1 matching 10 bases. CDR1 is DFQATT, CDR2 SNEGSKA, per germline (reference sequence). This CDR3 spans 16 amino acids. V was clipped by 3 bases and J by 6 bases; unmatched bases: 11.